The 22 T cell receptor beta chains in this list originate from one sample, sequenced in a study of T cells in women clearing cervical HPV infection (dated by TCRdb to about 2018). The library was obtained by the immunoSEQ multiplex PCR assay. TCRdb provides this immuneACCESS table in a form limited to in-frame rearrangements. Some clones are lacking; in checked studies, under half of them reflect an unresolved V gene, and why the rest are absent is not known. This sample's table contains roughly 30,000 clones. The ten largest clonotypes hold approximately 8.3% of the sample. The sample taken for sequencing was blood buffy coat. The receptors here all came from a woman between 18 and 70 years old with a cervical HPV16 infection that either progressed to CIN3+ or cleared (not recorded which).

For this clone: Sequencing ends 3 residues short of the CDR3 end; the germline J gene provides the rest. This chain connects TRBV4-2 to TRBJ2-3; 7 bases match TRBD2. This CDR3 is built from 17 residues. The germline V gene encodes CDR1 LGHNA and CDR2 YNFKEQ. J was trimmed by 5 bases and V by 2 bases; bases with no gene match: 13. This chain's CDR3 is CASSQSPRAGVQDTQYF. The DNA read from the CDR3 is TGTGCCAGCAGCCAATCTCCCCGCGCGGGGGTTCAAGATACG.

Comments on this clone: The junction departs from germline at one end; a sequencing error may be responsible. Read coverage stops 3 residues before the CDR3 terminus; the germline J gene supplies the remainder. Other DNA variants within this sample encode the same CDR3. The chain uses TRBV5-1 and TRBJ1-2; weak D call: TRBD1 (5 bases). Germline V gene sequence: CDR1 SGHRS, CDR2 YFSETQ. The CDR3 sequence is 16 residues long. The CDR3 loop is CASSLATGLSNYGYTF. CDR3 DNA, as far as it was read: TGCGCCAGCAGCTTGGCCACAGGCCTTTCTAACTATGGA.

CDR3 bases read: TGTGCCTGGAGTGTTCGTTCACCC. It yields the protein CAWSVRSP. The full CDR3 reads CAWSVRSPLHF. The chain links TRBV30 to TRBJ1-6, with unresolved D. The sequenced fragment ends 3 residues before the CDR3 boundary, so the rest is inferred from the germline J gene. Per germline, CDR1 GTSNPN and CDR2 SVGIG (reference sequence). V gave up 0 bases and J gave up 9 bases, with 3 bases separating them. The CDR3 extends over 11 amino acids.

On this clone: The sequence runs out 3 residues before the end of the CDR3; the remainder is reconstructed from the germline J gene. The J gene is TRBJ2-5, the V gene TRBV29-1; possible D gene TRBD2, 5 bases. Trimming pared 5 bases from V and 5 bases from J, leaving 12 bases between. The CDR3 totals 12 residues. Germline V gene sequence: CDR1 SQVTM, CDR2 ANQGSEA. CDR3 residues: CSVRRAEETQYF. The DNA read from the CDR3 is TGCAGCGTTCGGCGGGCCGAGGAGACC.

Regarding this clone: The CDR3 is cut off 3 residues early in the read; its end comes from the germline J gene. V and J are TRBV30 and TRBJ2-7, with D tentatively TRBD2 (5 bases). Germline CDR1 GTSNPN, CDR2 SVGIG (reference sequence). Trimming shortened V by 0 bases and J by 3 bases, and 12 bases separated the two germline ends. CDR3 size: 14 residues. The sequenced CDR3 bases are TGTGCCTGGAGTGTACTACCGAGCGGCTACGAG. This codes for CAWSVLPSGYE. The CDR3 in its entirety is CAWSVLPSGYEQYF. The variable domain in full, completed from reference TRBV30 and TRBJ2-7, reads SQTIHQWPATLVQPVGSPLSLECTVEGTSNPNLYWYRQAAGRGLQLLFYSVGIGQISSEVPQNLSASRPQDRQFILSSKKLLLSDSGFYLCAWSVLPSGYEQYFGPGTRLTVT.

With regard to this clone: Coverage ceases 3 residues before the CDR3 finishes, and the germline J gene fills in the end. This chain connects TRBV11-2 to TRBJ1-6; TRBD1 matches at 7 bases. Trimming cost V 1 base and J 10 bases; bases outside gene matches: 7. Germline V gene data show CDR1 as SGHAT and CDR2 as FQNNGV. This CDR3 comprises 15 residues. The DNA read from the CDR3 is TGTGCCAGCAGCTTAGGACAGGGTGTCCGGTCACCC. This translates into CASSLGQGVRSP. The entire CDR3 reads CASSLGQGVRSPLHF.

The covered CDR3 bases are TGTGCCAGCACGTCTAGCGGGAACACAGATACG. Protein: CASTSSGNTDT. The CDR3 reads in full as CASTSSGNTDTQYF. The V call is TRBV2, the J call TRBJ2-3, with 9 bases matching TRBD2. The CDR3 goes on 3 residues after the read ends, and that part is filled in from the germline J gene. Germline assignment: CDR1 SNHLY and CDR2 FYNNEI. The junction had 4 bases not matched to a gene; V was cut back by 7 bases and J by 2 bases. The CDR3 runs to 14 residues.

By frequency, this clone registers medium-sized (0.01 to 0.1%). Read data end 3 residues before the CDR3 end; the end is taken from the germline J gene. V usage is TRBV18 and J usage is TRBJ2-3; weak D call: TRBD2 (5 bases). V was cut by 4 bases and J by 6 bases, with 14 bases left in between. The CDR3 is 14 residues long. Looked up from germline, CDR1 is KGHSH and CDR2 is LQKENI. CDR3 loop: CASSLGLEEDTQYF. The part of the CDR3 DNA that was read is TGTGCCAGCTCACTCGGACTGGAGGAGGATACG.

As to this clone: The CDR3 end falls 3 residues outside the read, so it is completed with the germline J gene. The J gene is TRBJ2-7, the V gene TRBV5-6; D is ambiguous. Germline loops: CDR1 SGHDT, CDR2 YYEEEE. This CDR3 contains 12 residues. Trimming stripped 2 bases from V and 4 bases from J, with 7 bases between. This CDR3 is CASSFSGYEQYF. CDR3 DNA, as far as it was read: TGTGCCAGCAGCTTCTCCGGTTACGAG.

Note on this clone: The sequenced fragment ends 3 residues before the CDR3 boundary, so the rest is inferred from the germline J gene. J is TRBJ2-5 and V is TRBV7-3; tentatively, D is TRBD2 (7 bases). CDR3 length: 15 amino acids. Germline CDR1 is SGHTA and CDR2 is FQGTGA. Trimming cost V 2 bases and J 4 bases, with 14 bases left between them. The CDR3 region is CASSLGGGGLETQYF. The CDR3 bases that were read are TGTGCCAGCAGCTTAGGGGGCGGGGGCTTAGAGACC.

As concerns this clone: The read falls 3 residues short of the CDR3 end, and the missing part is taken from the germline J gene. The chain links TRBV19 to TRBJ1-2; D may be TRBD1 (6 bases). Trimming stripped 3 bases from V and 4 bases from J, with 9 bases between. CDR3 length equals 13 residues. Germline CDR1 reads LNHDA; CDR2 reads SQIVND (reference sequence). The covered CDR3 bases are TGTGCCAGTAGTATGCCAGGGGCCTATGGC. It is translated as CASSMPGAYG. The full CDR3 is CASSMPGAYGYTF.

Concerning this clone: The CDR3 is cut off 3 residues early in the read; its end comes from the germline J gene. The chain employs TRBV6-4 and TRBJ2-1, with a possible D match to TRBD1 (6 bases). Germline values: CDR1 MRHNA, CDR2 SNTAGT. The CDR3 length is 15 residues. Trimming cost V 4 bases and J 0 bases, with 10 bases left between them. CDR3 bases read: TGTGCCAGCAGTGCCACAGGGAACTCCTACAATGAG. Translating gives CASSATGNSYNE. The full-length CDR3 reads as CASSATGNSYNEQFF.

Points on this clone: The CDR3 is cut off 3 residues early in the read; its end comes from the germline J gene. This chain joins TRBV5-6 and TRBJ1-2; 7 nucleotides line up with TRBD1. Per the germline V gene, CDR1 is SGHDT and CDR2 is YYEEEE. This CDR3 is built from 12 residues. This CDR3 reads CASSSGTARYTF. CDR3 DNA (partial): TGTGCCAGCAGCTCCGGGACAGCAAGG.

In the case of this clone: The read falls 3 residues short of the CDR3 end, and the missing part is taken from the germline J gene. The genes are TRBV27 and TRBJ2-3; 10 bases agree with TRBD2. The germline V gene has CDR1 MNHEY and CDR2 SMNVEV (reference sequence). The CDR3 is 15 residues long. V trimming: 5 bases; J trimming: 2 bases; junction bases outside the gene matches: 4. CDR3 residues: CASSHLAGDTDTQYF. The sequenced part of the CDR3 DNA is TGTGCCAGCAGTCACCTAGCGGGGGACACAGATACG.

As for this clone: The read ends 3 residues early relative to the CDR3; the germline J gene fills the gap. V gene TRBV7-9 combines with J gene TRBJ2-1; TRBD1 agrees at 9 bases. Trimming at V came to 8 bases and at J to 9 bases, leaving 11 bases not matched to a gene. Germline CDR1 SEHNR, CDR2 FQNEAQ (reference sequence). The CDR3 runs 14 residues. CDR3: CASSAQGATSEQFF. The covered CDR3 bases are TGTGCCAGCTCGGCACAGGGGGCAACGAGTGAG.

To note about this clone: The DNA ends 3 residues before the CDR3 does, and the rest of the CDR3 is filled in from the germline J gene. The chain recombines TRBV7-9 with TRBJ2-3; D may be TRBD2 (5 bases). Germline V lookup: CDR1 SEHNR, CDR2 FQNEAQ (reference sequence). The CDR3 totals 14 residues. Incomplete CDR3 DNA: TGTGCCAGCACCCTATCGGGGTCCCAAGAGACG. Its protein product is CASTLSGSQET. The CDR3 reads in full as CASTLSGSQETQYF.

As regards this clone: The DNA ends 3 residues before the CDR3 does, and the rest of the CDR3 is filled in from the germline J gene. V is TRBV4-2 and J is TRBJ2-1; TRBD2 agrees at 8 bases. Germline V gives CDR1 LGHNA, CDR2 YNFKEQ. V dropped 0 bases and J dropped 6; count of bases not matched to a gene: 4. The CDR3 runs 15 residues. The CDR3 sequence is CASSQDAAGGNEQFF. CDR3 DNA, as far as it was read: TGTGCCAGCAGCCAAGATGCGGCGGGGGGCAATGAG.

As regards this clone: The CDR3 end falls 3 residues outside the read, so it is completed with the germline J gene. The chain combines TRBV5-4 with TRBJ2-1; possible D gene TRBD1, 5 bases. CDR1 and CDR2 (germline): SGHNT, YYREEE (reference sequence). The CDR3 covers 13 residues. Trimming left V 4 bases short and J 9 bases short, with 14 bases between. CDR3 in amino acids: CASSGLGVVEQFF. The sequenced part of the CDR3 DNA is TGTGCCAGCAGCGGCTTAGGGGTAGTTGAG.

Worth noting for this clone: The missing CDR3 end, 3 residues past where the read stops, is filled in from the germline J gene. The gene calls are TRBV23-1 and TRBJ2-7; D gene uncertain. TRBV23-1 is reported as an ORF; its role is uncertain. This CDR3 has 13 residues. V shed 7 bases and J shed 5 bases, with 15 bases lying between them. The part of the CDR3 DNA that was read is TGCGCCAGCACCCTCCGGTCCCCCGACGAG. Protein product: CASTLRSPDE. The full CDR3 reads CASTLRSPDEQYF.

Regarding this clone: The read ends 3 residues before the CDR3 terminus; that terminus is restored from the germline J gene. V gene TRBV6-1 combines with J gene TRBJ2-2; D gene uncertain. CDR3 size: 13 residues. Germline values: CDR1 MNHNS, CDR2 SASEGT. CDR3 bases read: TGTGCCAGCAGTGATAGGGCTCACGAAAAG. Amino acids: CASSDRAHEK. The whole CDR3 is CASSDRAHEKLFF.

With respect to this clone: The DNA ends 3 residues before the CDR3 does, and the rest of the CDR3 is filled in from the germline J gene. This chain joins TRBV29-1 and TRBJ1-1; TRBD1 aligns across 9 bases. V lost 0 bases to trimming and J lost 6 bases; unmatched junction nucleotides: 2. The CDR3 extends over 13 amino acids. From germline, CDR1 is SQVTM and CDR2 ANQGSEA. CDR3 bases read: TGCAGCGTTGAAGATCGGGACAGGGCTGAA. It is translated as CSVEDRDRAE. The CDR3 reads in full as CSVEDRDRAEAFF.

In regard to this clone: The read ends 3 residues before the CDR3 terminus; that terminus is restored from the germline J gene. This sequence joins TRBV20-1 and TRBJ2-3, with 7 bases matching TRBD2. This CDR3 has 15 amino acids. Trimming took 0 bases from V and 2 from J; bases not matched to a gene: 5. From germline, CDR1 is DFQATT and CDR2 SNEGSKA (reference sequence). CDR3 protein: CSARDGDYPTDTQYF. Incomplete CDR3 DNA: TGCAGTGCTAGAGATGGGGACTACCCCACAGATACG.